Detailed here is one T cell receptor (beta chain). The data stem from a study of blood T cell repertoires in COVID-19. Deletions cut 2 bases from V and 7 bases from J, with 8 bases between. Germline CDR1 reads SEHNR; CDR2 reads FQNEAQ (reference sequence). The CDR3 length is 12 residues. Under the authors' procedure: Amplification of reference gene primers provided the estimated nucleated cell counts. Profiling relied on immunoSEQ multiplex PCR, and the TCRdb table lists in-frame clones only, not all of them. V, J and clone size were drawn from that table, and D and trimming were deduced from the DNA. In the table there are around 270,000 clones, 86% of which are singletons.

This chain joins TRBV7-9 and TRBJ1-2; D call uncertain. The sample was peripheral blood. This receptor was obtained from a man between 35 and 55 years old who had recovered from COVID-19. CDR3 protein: CASSLSGFGYTF. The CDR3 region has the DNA TGTGCCAGCAGCTTATCCGGGTTTGGCTACACCTTC.